The 18 T cell receptor beta chains listed next were all sequenced from one sample in a study. TCRdb itself ran the RT-PCR reads through MiXCR, one entry per CDR3 protein. The table shows about 700,000 distinct CDR3 sequences, with over 12% occurring only once. The specimen was memory CD4+ T cells from blood. These receptors originate from a female donor in good health, serving as a healthy control.

This clonotype has ten or more counts. This chain links TRBV7-2 with TRBJ1-2; D perhaps matches TRBD1 (5 bases). The CDR3 has 15 residues. Germline V gene sequence: CDR1 SGHTA, CDR2 FQGNSA. V lost 5 bases and J lost 1, with 14 bases in between. Written as DNA, the CDR3 is TGTGCCAGCAGCCCCACAGGCACTGGTAACTATGGCTACACCTTC. The encoded protein is CASSPTGTGNYGYTF.

This clonotype was seen only a few times. The V gene is TRBV18, the J gene TRBJ1-5; tentative D call: TRBD1 (5 bases). There are 13 residues in the CDR3. The germline V gene encodes CDR1 KGHSH and CDR2 LQKENI. V lost 3 bases and J lost 5, with 8 bases in between. The CDR3 DNA sequence: TGTGCCAGCTCACCGGCCAGGGATCAGCCCCAGCATTTT. Protein sequence: CASSPARDQPQHF.

This clonotype was recorded at least ten times. As DNA, the CDR3 is TGCAGCGTTCAGGGGATGATTGAAGCTAACTATGGCTACACCTTC. Translation: CSVQGMIEANYGYTF. The J gene is TRBJ1-2, the V gene TRBV29-1; tentatively, D is TRBD1 (6 bases). Trimming removed 5 bases at V and 0 bases at J, with 16 bases between. The CDR3 sequence is 15 residues long. The germline CDR1 and CDR2 sequences are SQVTM and ANQGSEA.

At least ten counts were recorded for this clonotype. The gene calls are TRBV20-1 and TRBJ2-3; 9 bases are a match to TRBD2. The CDR3 contains 16 residues. Germline CDR1 and CDR2: DFQATT and SNEGSKA (reference sequence). Losses at the gene ends were 4 bases for V and 2 bases for J; bases not matched to a gene: 10. The chain's CDR3 is CSATSTTSGNTDTQYF. The CDR3 bases are TGCAGTGCTACATCCACGACTAGCGGCAACACAGATACGCAGTATTTT.

This clonotype was detected ten times or more. The chain couples TRBV7-3 to TRBJ2-3; TRBD1 matches at 7 bases. The CDR3 extends over 15 amino acids. V lost 5 bases to trimming and J lost 2 bases; unmatched junction nucleotides: 7. Germline loops: CDR1 SGHTA, CDR2 FQGTGA. Written as DNA, the CDR3 is TGTGCCAGCAGCCGAAGCAGGGGGAACACAGATACGCAGTATTTT. Translating gives CASSRSRGNTDTQYF. Supplemented by reference TRBV7-3 and TRBJ2-3, the full variable domain reads GAGVSQTPSNKVTEKGKYVELRCDPISGHTALYWYRQSLGQGPEFLIYFQGTGAADDSGLPNDRFFAVRPEGSVSTLKIQRTERGDSAVYLCASSRSRGNTDTQYFGPGTRLTVL.

The chain combines TRBV7-9 with TRBJ1-4, with TRBD1 as a possible D gene (6 bases). Trimming removed 5 bases from V and 3 bases from J, with 10 bases in between. This CDR3 region has 14 residues. Germline-derived CDR1 and CDR2 are SEHNR and FQNEAQ (reference sequence). The CDR3 region is CASSPTGANEKLFF. The CDR3 nucleotides read TGTGCCAGCAGCCCGACAGGAGCTAATGAAAAACTGTTTTTT.

The chain has TRBV20-1 and TRBJ2-7; 7 bases are a match to TRBD1. This CDR3 contains 14 residues. Unmatched junction bases numbered 9, after V lost 5 bases and J lost 2 bases. Germline loops: CDR1 DFQATT, CDR2 SNEGSKA (reference sequence). CDR3: CSADRGRSPYEQYF. For the CDR3, the DNA is TGCAGTGCTGATAGGGGGCGGAGCCCCTACGAGCAGTACTTC.

The chain couples TRBV20-1 to TRBJ1-2, with 7 bases matching TRBD1. V was pared by 1 base and J by 2 bases, with 1 base of the junction left unmatched. CDR1 and CDR2 from the germline V gene are DFQATT and SNEGSKA (reference sequence). This CDR3 contains 13 residues. The CDR3 loop reads CSARGGQNYGYTF. The CDR3 region has the DNA TGCAGTGCTAGAGGGGGACAGAACTATGGCTACACCTTC.

This clonotype has only a few counts. The chain is built from TRBV6-6 and TRBJ1-2, with 7 bases aligning to TRBD1. With V trimmed by 6 bases and J by 1 base, 5 bases remained unmatched. CDR1 is MNHNY, CDR2 SVGAGI, per germline (reference sequence). This CDR3 comprises 14 residues. Here the CDR3 reads CASRLGQSNYGYTF. Written as DNA, the CDR3 is TGTGCCAGCAGACTGGGACAGAGTAACTATGGCTACACCTTC.

This clonotype was detected a few times. V and J are TRBV6-2 or TRBV6-3 and TRBJ2-7; 11 nucleotides match TRBD2. From germline, CDR1 is MNHEY and CDR2 SVGEGT. Germline trimming cut 4 bases from V and 4 bases from J; bases unmatched to any gene: 6. The CDR3 totals 15 residues. DNA for the CDR3: TGTGCCAGCAGTTCGACTAGCGGGATCAGATACGAGCAGTACTTC. It is translated as CASSSTSGIRYEQYF.

This clonotype was observed many times. The V and J genes are TRBV6-5 and TRBJ2-7; a possible D gene is TRBD1 (6 bases). Trimming removed 4 bases from V and 2 bases from J, with 15 bases in between. This CDR3 contains 15 residues. Germline CDR1 reads MNHEY; CDR2 reads SVGAGI. CDR3 in amino acids: CASSSTGLRAYEQYF. CDR3 in DNA: TGTGCCAGCAGTTCAACAGGGCTCCGGGCCTACGAGCAGTACTTC.

There are a few counts of this clonotype. CDR3 region: CAWGRDRLYEQYF. In DNA form, the CDR3 reads TGTGCCTGGGGACGGGACCGACTCTACGAGCAGTACTTC. The J gene is TRBJ2-7, the V gene TRBV30; D may be TRBD1 or TRBD2 (5 bases each). Trimming cost V 5 bases and J 3 bases, with 14 bases left between them. Germline lookup yields CDR1 GTSNPN and CDR2 SVGIG (reference sequence). The CDR3 runs 13 residues.

The sample holds many counts of this clonotype. J is TRBJ2-3 and V is TRBV5-6; 12 bases match TRBD2. The CDR3 loop spans 17 amino acids. Germline V gives CDR1 SGHDT, CDR2 YYEEEE. Trimming cost V 2 bases and J 0 bases; bases outside gene matches: 4. The CDR3 nucleotides are TGTGCCAGCAGCTTCAGGACTAGCGGGGATAGCACAGATACGCAGTATTTT. Translated, it gives CASSFRTSGDSTDTQYF. Full variable domain (remainder filled in from reference TRBV5-6 and TRBJ2-3): DAGVTQSPTHLIKTRGQQVTLRCSPKSGHDTVSWYQQALGQGPQFIFQYYEEEERQRGNFPDRFSGHQFPNYSSELNVNALLLGDSALYLCASSFRTSGDSTDTQYFGPGTRLTVL.

The chain is built from TRBV20-1 and TRBJ1-1, with D perhaps matching TRBD1 (5 bases). V was clipped by 6 bases and J by 2 bases, with 19 bases between them. Per germline, CDR1 DFQATT and CDR2 SNEGSKA (reference sequence). The CDR3 is 15 residues long. The CDR3 reads CSAHPLGDSNTEAFF. The CDR3 nucleotides are TGCAGTGCCCACCCGTTAGGGGATTCCAACACTGAAGCTTTCTTT.

On this clonotype: A read error may explain this, as a much larger clone is one base away. The chain carries TRBV20-1 and TRBJ2-5, with 11 positions matching TRBD2. Germline lookup yields CDR1 DFQATT and CDR2 SNEGSKA (reference sequence). V trimming: 6 bases; J trimming: 2 bases; junction bases outside the gene matches: 8. The CDR3 is made up of 15 amino acids. The DNA of the CDR3 is TGCAGTGCCGCGACTAGCGGGGCGTTTCAAGAGACCCAGTACTTC. Protein: CSAATSGAFQETQYF.

The V gene is TRBV29-1, the J gene TRBJ2-2; D is unresolved. V was shortened by 4 bases and J by 1 base, with 10 bases between the two germline ends. The CDR3 runs 14 residues. CDR1 SQVTM and CDR2 ANQGSEA come from the germline V gene. CDR3 sequence: CSVVGSLNTGELFF. The CDR3 DNA reads TGCAGCGTTGTGGGCAGCCTGAACACCGGGGAGCTGTTTTTT.

This clonotype was recorded a few times. The gene calls are TRBV27 and TRBJ1-2; 8 bases match TRBD1. Germline CDR1 MNHEY, CDR2 SMNVEV (reference sequence). This CDR3 is 11 amino acids long. With 6 bases clipped from V and 10 bases from J, the junction kept 4 bases outside the gene matches. The CDR3 DNA reads as TGTGCCAGCAGACAGGGGGTGGTCTACACCTTC. It encodes CASRQGVVYTF.

J is TRBJ2-2 and V is TRBV6-2 or TRBV6-3; D is perhaps TRBD2 (5 bases). CDR1 is MNHEY and CDR2 is SVGEGT in the germline V gene. This CDR3 region has 16 residues. Trimming left V 2 bases short and J 3 bases short, with 13 bases between. The CDR3 region is CASSYNGIGDTGELFF. The CDR3 DNA reads TGTGCCAGCAGTTACAACGGGATTGGGGACACCGGGGAGCTGTTTTTT.